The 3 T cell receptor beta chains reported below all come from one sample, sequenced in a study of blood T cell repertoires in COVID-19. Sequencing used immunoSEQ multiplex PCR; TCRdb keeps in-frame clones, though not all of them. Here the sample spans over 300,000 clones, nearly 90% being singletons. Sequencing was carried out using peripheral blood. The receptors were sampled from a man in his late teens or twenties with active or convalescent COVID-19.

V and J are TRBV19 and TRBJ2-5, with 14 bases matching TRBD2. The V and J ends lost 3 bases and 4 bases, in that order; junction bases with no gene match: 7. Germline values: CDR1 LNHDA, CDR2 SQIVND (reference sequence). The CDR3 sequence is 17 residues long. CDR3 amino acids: CASSIWTSGGFGETQYF. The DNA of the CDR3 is TGTGCCAGTAGTATTTGGACTAGCGGGGGGTTCGGAGAGACCCAGTACTTC.

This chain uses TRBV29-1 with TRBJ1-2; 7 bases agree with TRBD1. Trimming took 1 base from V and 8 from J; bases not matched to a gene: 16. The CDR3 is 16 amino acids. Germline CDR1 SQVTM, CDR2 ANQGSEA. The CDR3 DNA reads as TGCAGCGTTGAAGTCCGATTTAAAAAGGGGGCGCGGGGCTACACCTTC. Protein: CSVEVRFKKGARGYTF. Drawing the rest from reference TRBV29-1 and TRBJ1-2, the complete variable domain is SAVISQKPSRDICQRGTSLTIQCQVDSQVTMMFWYRQQPGQSLTLIATANQGSEATYESGFVIDKFPISRPNLTFSTLTVSNMSPEDSSIYLCSVEVRFKKGARGYTFGSGTRLTVV.

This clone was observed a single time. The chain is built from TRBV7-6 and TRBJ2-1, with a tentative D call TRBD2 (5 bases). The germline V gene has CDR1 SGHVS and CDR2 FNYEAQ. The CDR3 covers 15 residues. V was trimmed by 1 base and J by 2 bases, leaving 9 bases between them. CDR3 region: CASSLGGYPYNEQFF. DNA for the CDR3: TGTGCCAGCAGCTTAGGAGGGTATCCCTACAATGAGCAGTTCTTC.